This T cell receptor (beta chain) was recorded in a study of blood T cell repertoires in COVID-19 (dated by TCRdb to 2019 to 2021). Describing the broader study: Samples covering the acute and convalescent phases of COVID-19 were provided by collaborators in the United States, Italy and Spain. Where available, HLA class I and class II types were obtained from metadata supplied by the sample provider rather than from assay-based typing. The dataset comprised deeply sampled blood TCRbeta repertoires from subjects exposed to, actively infected with, or recovered from COVID-19. A de-identified subject ID, COVID-19 status, age in years and sex were almost always included in the sample metadata. The repertoires were made available in a free public database intended to serve as a resource for research on the immune response to SARS-CoV-2. The samples were drawn from two sources: the first 160 participants of the ongoing ImmuneRACE study, and about 1,300 subjects contributed by 6 global collaborators. The prospective study material was composed of cDNA or gDNA derived from T cells, B-cell-depleted T cells, or PBMCs.

The V and J ends are trimmed by 5 bases and 1 base, leaving 8 bases between them. CDR1 is given as SGHTA and CDR2 as FQGTGA, both from the germline V gene. The cysteine opens and the phenylalanine closes a CDR3 of 13 amino acids. Only CDR3 DNA remains: 39 bases, in frame from the first base. Remarks on this clone: Its specific antigen is unknown. Since a much larger clone is just one base distant, this may be a read error.

TCRbeta CDR3 regions were amplified from genomic DNA using the immunoSEQ Assay, a bias-controlled multiplex PCR. As for the authors' bioinformatics: The number of nucleated cells in each sample was estimated by amplification of reference gene primers within the assay. To quantify the absolute abundance of each unique TCRbeta CDR3 rearrangement, sequence reads were collapsed and filtered. For each sample, productive Simpson clonality was calculated as the square root of Simpson's diversity index across productive rearrangements. Sourced from immuneACCESS, this table was stored by TCRdb with only in-frame sequences that have V and J called. A share of the clones is absent; for the studies checked, an unresolved V gene accounts for under half, and the remainder has no known explanation. That table gives V, J and clone size, and the DNA gave D and trimming. The sample table contains approximately 100,000 clones; only one count was recorded for around 88% of them. The ten top clones hold 3.5% of the sample.

The collaborating institutions used their own protocols to collect whole blood in K2EDTA tubes. Collaborator samples were shipped for TCRbeta analysis as frozen whole blood, isolated PBMCs, or DNA extracted from either sample type. Results and caveats for the whole study, not just this receptor: The amount of clinical and demographic metadata varied by source and participant and was provided uncurated.

The source of this sequence is a human donor in a cohort sampled during active COVID-19. Sequencing was done on a sample of peripheral blood. In this chain, TRBV7-3 is recombined with TRBJ1-1; a weak D assignment points to TRBD1 (6 bases agree). For the CDR3, the sequence is CASSVQGNTEAFF. In nucleotide form, the sequence is TGTGCCAGCAGCGTACAGGGGAACACTGAAGCTTTCTTT.